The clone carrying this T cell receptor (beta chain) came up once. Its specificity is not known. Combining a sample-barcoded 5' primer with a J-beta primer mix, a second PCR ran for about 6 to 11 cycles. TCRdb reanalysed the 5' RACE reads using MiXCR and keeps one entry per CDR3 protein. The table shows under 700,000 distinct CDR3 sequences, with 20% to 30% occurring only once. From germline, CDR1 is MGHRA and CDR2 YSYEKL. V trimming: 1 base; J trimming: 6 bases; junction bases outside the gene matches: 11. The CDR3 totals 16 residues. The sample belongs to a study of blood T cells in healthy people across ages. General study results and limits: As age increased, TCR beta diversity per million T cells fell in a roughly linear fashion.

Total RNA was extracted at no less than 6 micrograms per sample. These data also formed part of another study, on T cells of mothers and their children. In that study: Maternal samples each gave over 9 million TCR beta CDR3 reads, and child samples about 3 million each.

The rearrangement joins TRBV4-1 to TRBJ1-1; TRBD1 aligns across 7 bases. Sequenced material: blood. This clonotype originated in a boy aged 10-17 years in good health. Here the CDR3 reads CASSQGDDRVIPEAFF. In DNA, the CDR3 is TGCGCCAGCAGCCAAGGGGATGACAGGGTAATCCCTGAAGCTTTCTTT.